This T cell receptor (beta chain) was recorded in a study of cytomegalovirus exposure and HLA in healthy donors. Study-level findings and limits: There were a few CMV-associated chains whose specificity for CMV antigens was confirmed in vitro. Rarity characterized most TCR sequences, yet some public TCRs appeared in many donors.

Assay used: immunoSEQ multiplex PCR; TCRdb lists only in-frame clones, some missing. The repertoire has 150,000 to 200,000 clones, roughly 81% of them found once; the top ten carry around 1.2%. Germline CDR1 reads MNHNS; CDR2 reads SASEGT. Deletions cut 1 base from V and 6 bases from J, with 16 bases between. This CDR3 is 15 amino acids long. In its sample, this clone is medium-sized (0.01 to 0.1%). Antigen specificity is unknown. The sample taken for sequencing was PBMCs. This rearrangement joins TRBV6-1 to TRBJ2-7; possibly TRBD2 for D (6 bases). This receptor was obtained from a woman aged 25 to 39 in good health and CMV-seronegative. CDR3 bases: TGTGCCAGCAGTGAAGATGCGGGAATGGTCCTCGAGCAGTACTTC. It translates to CASSEDAGMVLEQYF.